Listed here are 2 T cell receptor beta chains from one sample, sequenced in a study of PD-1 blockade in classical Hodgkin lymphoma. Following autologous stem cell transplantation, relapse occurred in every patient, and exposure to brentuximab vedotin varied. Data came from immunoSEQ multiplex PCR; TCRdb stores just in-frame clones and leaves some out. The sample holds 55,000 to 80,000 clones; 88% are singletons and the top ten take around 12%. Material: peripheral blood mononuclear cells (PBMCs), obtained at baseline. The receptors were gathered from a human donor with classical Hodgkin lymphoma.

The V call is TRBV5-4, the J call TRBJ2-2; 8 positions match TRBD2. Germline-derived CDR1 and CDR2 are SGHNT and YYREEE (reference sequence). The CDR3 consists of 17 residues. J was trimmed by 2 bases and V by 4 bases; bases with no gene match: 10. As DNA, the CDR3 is TGTGCCAGCAGCCCACGAGGGCGGGGGGCTAACACCGGGGAGCTGTTTTTT. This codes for CASSPRGRGANTGELFF.

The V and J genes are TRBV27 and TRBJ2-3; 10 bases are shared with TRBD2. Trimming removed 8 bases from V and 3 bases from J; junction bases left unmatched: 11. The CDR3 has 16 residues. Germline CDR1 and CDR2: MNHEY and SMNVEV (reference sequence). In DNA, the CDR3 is TGTGCCAGCGAATCAAGGGCTAGCGGGGGAACAGATACGCAGTATTTT. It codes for CASESRASGGTDTQYF.